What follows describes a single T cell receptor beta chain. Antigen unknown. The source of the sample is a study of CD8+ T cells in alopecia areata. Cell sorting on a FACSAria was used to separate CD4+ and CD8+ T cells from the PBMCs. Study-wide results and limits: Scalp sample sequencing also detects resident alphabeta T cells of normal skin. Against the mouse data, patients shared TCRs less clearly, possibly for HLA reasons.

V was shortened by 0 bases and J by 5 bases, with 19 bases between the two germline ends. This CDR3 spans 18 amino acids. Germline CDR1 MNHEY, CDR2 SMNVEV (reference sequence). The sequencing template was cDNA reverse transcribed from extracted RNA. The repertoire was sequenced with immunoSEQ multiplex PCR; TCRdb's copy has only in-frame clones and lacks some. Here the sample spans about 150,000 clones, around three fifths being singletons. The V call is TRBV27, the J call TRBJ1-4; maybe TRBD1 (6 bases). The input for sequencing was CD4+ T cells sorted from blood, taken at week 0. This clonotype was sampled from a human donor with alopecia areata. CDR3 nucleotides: TGTGCCAGCAGTTTATCGAGGCCTCTGTGGGGGGCGAATGAAAAACTGTTTTTT. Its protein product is CASSLSRPLWGANEKLFF.